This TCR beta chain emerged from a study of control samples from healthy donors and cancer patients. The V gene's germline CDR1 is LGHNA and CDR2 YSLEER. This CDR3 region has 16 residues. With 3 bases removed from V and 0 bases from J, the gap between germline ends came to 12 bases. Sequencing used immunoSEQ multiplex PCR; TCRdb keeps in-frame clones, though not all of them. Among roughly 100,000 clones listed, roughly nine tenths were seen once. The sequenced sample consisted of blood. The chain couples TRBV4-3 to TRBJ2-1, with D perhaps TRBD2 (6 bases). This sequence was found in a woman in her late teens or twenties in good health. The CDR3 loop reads CASSQERVLSYNEQFF. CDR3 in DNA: TGCGCCAGCAGCCAGGAGCGGGTACTCTCCTACAATGAGCAGTTCTTC.